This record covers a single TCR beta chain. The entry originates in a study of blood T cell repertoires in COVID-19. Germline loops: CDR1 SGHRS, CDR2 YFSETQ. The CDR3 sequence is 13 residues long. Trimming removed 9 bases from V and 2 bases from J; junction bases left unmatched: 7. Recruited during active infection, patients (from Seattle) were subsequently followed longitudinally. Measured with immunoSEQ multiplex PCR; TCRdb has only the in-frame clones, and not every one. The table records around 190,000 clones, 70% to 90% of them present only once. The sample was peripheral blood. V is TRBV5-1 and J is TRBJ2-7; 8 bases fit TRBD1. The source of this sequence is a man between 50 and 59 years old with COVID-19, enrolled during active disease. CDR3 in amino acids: CAIPDREAYEQYF. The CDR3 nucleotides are TGCGCCATTCCGGACAGGGAGGCCTACGAGCAGTACTTC. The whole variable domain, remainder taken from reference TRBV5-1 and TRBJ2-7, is KAGVTQTPRYLIKTRGQQVTLSCSPISGHRSVSWYQQTPGQGLQFLFEYFSETQRNKGNFPGRFSGRQFSNSRSEMNVSTLELGDSALYLCAIPDREAYEQYFGPGTRLTVT.